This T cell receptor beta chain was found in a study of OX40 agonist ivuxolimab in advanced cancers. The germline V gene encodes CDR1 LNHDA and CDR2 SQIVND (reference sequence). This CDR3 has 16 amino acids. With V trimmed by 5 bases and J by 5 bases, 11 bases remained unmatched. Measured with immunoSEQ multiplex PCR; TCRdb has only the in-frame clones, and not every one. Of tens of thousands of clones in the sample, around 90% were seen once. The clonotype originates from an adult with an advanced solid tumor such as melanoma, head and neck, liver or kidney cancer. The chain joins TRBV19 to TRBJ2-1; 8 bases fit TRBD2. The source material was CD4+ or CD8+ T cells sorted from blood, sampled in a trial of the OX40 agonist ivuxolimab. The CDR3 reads CASSPIGRAGNNEQFF. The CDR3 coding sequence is TGTGCCAGTAGTCCCATCGGGAGGGCAGGGAACAATGAGCAGTTCTTC.